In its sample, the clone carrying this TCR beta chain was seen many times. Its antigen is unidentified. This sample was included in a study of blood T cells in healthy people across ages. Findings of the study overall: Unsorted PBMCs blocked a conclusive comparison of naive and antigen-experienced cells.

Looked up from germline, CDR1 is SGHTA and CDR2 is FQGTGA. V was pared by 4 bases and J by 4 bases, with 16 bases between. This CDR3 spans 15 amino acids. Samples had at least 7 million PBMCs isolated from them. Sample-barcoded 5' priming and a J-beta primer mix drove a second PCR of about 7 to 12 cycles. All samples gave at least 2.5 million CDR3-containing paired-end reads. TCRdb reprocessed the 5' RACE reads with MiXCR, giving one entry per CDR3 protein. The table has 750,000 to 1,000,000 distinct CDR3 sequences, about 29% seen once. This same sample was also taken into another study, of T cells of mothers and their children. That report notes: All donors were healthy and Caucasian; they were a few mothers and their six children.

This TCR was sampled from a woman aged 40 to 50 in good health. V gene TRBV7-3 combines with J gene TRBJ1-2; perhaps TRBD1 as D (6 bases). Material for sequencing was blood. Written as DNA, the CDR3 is TGTGCCAGCAGCTCGGTCAGGGGAAACGGCTATGGCTACACCTTC. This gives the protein CASSSVRGNGYGYTF.